This passage covers 18 T cell receptor beta chains from one sample sequenced in a study of technical replicates of blood from a handful of donors. Only in-frame clones appear in the TCRdb table, and some are missing; sequencing was by immunoSEQ multiplex PCR. Among about 75,000 clones listed, 95% to 98% were seen once. Sequencing was performed on T cells isolated from PBMCs. Receptors originate from a human donor in good health.

V usage is TRBV27 and J usage is TRBJ2-3, with no clear D. The CDR3 is made up of 11 amino acids. The V end lost 8 bases, the J end lost 2 bases, and 5 bases lay between the germline ends. Germline V lookup: CDR1 MNHEY, CDR2 SMNVEV (reference sequence). The CDR3 region has the DNA TGTGCCAGCTACACCACAGATACGCAGTATTTT. Translation: CASYTTDTQYF.

The gene calls are TRBV7-9 and TRBJ2-5, with 11 bases matching TRBD2. The V gene end was trimmed by 6 bases and the J gene end by 4 bases; junction bases not matched to a gene: 13. In germline, CDR1 is SEHNR, CDR2 FQNEAQ (reference sequence). The CDR3 is 17 amino acids. The CDR3 sequence: CASRVGLAEPRGETQYF. The DNA for the CDR3 is TGTGCCAGCAGAGTGGGACTAGCGGAGCCTCGGGGAGAGACCCAGTACTTC. Combining the CDR3 with reference TRBV7-9 and TRBJ2-5 gives the whole variable domain DTGVSQNPRHKITKRGQNVTFRCDPISEHNRLYWYRQTLGQGPEFLTYFQNEAQLEKSRLLSDRFSAERPKGSFSTLEIQRTEQGDSAMYLCASRVGLAEPRGETQYFGPGTRLLVL.

This rearrangement joins TRBV4-3 to TRBJ2-7; TRBD1 agrees at 7 bases. Germline lookup yields CDR1 LGHNA and CDR2 YSLEER. After removal of 1 base from V and 0 bases from J, the junction contained 9 bases not matched to a gene. The CDR3 runs to 17 residues. DNA of the CDR3: TGCGCCAGCAGCCAAGCCCGCCCCGGACAGGTCTCCTACGAGCAGTACTTC. This gives the protein CASSQARPGQVSYEQYF.

The chain carries TRBV19 and TRBJ2-7; TRBD2 is a possible D gene (6 bases). The V gene lost 1 base and the J gene lost 4 bases, with 14 bases spanning the gap. Germline-derived CDR1 and CDR2 are LNHDA and SQIVND (reference sequence). The CDR3 contains 15 residues. CDR3 coding DNA: TGTGCCAGTAGTATAGTATCCGGGAGTGGGTACGAGCAGTACTTC. Protein sequence: CASSIVSGSGYEQYF. Based on the CDR3 plus reference TRBV19 and TRBJ2-7, the full variable domain is DGGITQSPKYLFRKEGQNVTLSCEQNLNHDAMYWYRQDPGQGLRLIYYSQIVNDFQKGDIAEGYSVSREKKESFPLTVTSAQKNPTAFYLCASSIVSGSGYEQYFGPGTRLTVT.

The chain employs TRBV25-1 and TRBJ2-5, with TRBD2 identical over 10 bases. The CDR3 extends over 15 amino acids. The junction had 8 bases not matched to a gene; V was cut back by 6 bases and J by 4 bases. Germline V gives CDR1 MGHDK, CDR2 SYGVNS. The CDR3 region is CASSRPAGGPETQYF. The CDR3 coding sequence is TGTGCCAGCAGCAGACCAGCGGGAGGGCCAGAGACCCAGTACTTC.

This chain links TRBV9 with TRBJ2-1, with a tentative D call TRBD2 (7 bases). V was trimmed by 0 bases and J by 2 bases, leaving 9 bases between them. Germline loops: CDR1 SGDLS, CDR2 YYNGEE. The CDR3 has 15 residues. In nucleotides, the CDR3 is TGTGCCAGCAGCGTAGGGGGGGGCCCCTACAATGAGCAGTTCTTC. Translating it yields CASSVGGGPYNEQFF.

As to this clone: A read error may account for a junction end that differs from germline. The CDR3 region has the DNA TGTGCTAGCAGCTTGGGACTAGACTACGAGCAGTACTTC. This translates into CASSLGLDYEQYF. The chain uses TRBV7-7 and TRBJ2-7; 8 bases are a match to TRBD2. The length of the CDR3 is 13 residues. Germline V lookup: CDR1 SSHAT, CDR2 FNYEAQ (reference sequence). Based on the CDR3 plus reference TRBV7-7 and TRBJ2-7, the full variable domain is GAGVSQSPRYKVTKRGQDVTLRCDPISSHATLYWYQQALGQGPEFLTYFNYEAQPDKSGLPSDRFSAERPEGSISTLTIQRTEQRDSAMYRCASSLGLDYEQYFGPGTRLTVT.

As to this clone: Its ends do not fully match the called genes, so a read error is possible. The chain has TRBV9 and TRBJ2-3, with a tentative D call TRBD2 (6 bases). The length of the CDR3 is 17 residues. Germline V gene data show CDR1 as SGDLS and CDR2 as YYNGEE. In DNA form, the CDR3 reads TGTGTCAGCAGCGTAGAATACCGGACTACCACTTCAGATACGCAGTATTTT. Translated, it gives CVSSVEYRTTTSDTQYF. Looking up the rest from reference TRBV9 and TRBJ2-3 gives the full variable domain: DSGVTQTPKHLITATGQRVTLRCSPRSGDLSVYWYQQSLDQGLQFLIQYYNGEERAKGNILERFSAQQFPDLHSELNLSSLELGDSALYFCVSSVEYRTTTSDTQYFGPGTRLTVL.

The chain uses TRBV28 and TRBJ2-2; D is uncertain. The CDR3 runs to 12 residues. Germline CDR1 MDHEN, CDR2 SYDVKM. Trimming took off 6 bases at V and 7 bases at J, with 9 bases between the two ends. The CDR3 DNA reads TGTGCCAGCAGCCAGTCCATCGGGGAGCTGTTTTTT. Translation: CASSQSIGELFF.

V and J are TRBV2 and TRBJ2-3; 9 positions agree with TRBD2. Trimming took 4 bases from V and 3 from J; bases not matched to a gene: 5. Per the germline V gene, CDR1 is SNHLY and CDR2 is FYNNEI. This CDR3 is built from 15 residues. CDR3 region: CASSVVAGGTDTQYF. The CDR3 DNA is TGTGCCAGCAGTGTAGTCGCGGGAGGGACAGATACGCAGTATTTT. Looking up the rest from reference TRBV2 and TRBJ2-3 gives the full variable domain: EPEVTQTPSHQVTQMGQEVILRCVPISNHLYFYWYRQILGQKVEFLVSFYNNEISEKSEIFDDQFSVERPDGSNFTLKIRSTKLEDSAMYFCASSVVAGGTDTQYFGPGTRLTVL.

The gene calls are TRBV13 and TRBJ2-5; D might be TRBD1 (6 bases). V lost 1 base to trimming and J lost 3 bases, with 6 bases between them. The CDR3 loop spans 13 amino acids. Germline-derived CDR1 and CDR2 are PRHDT and FYEKMQ (reference sequence). In DNA, the CDR3 is TGTGCCAGCAGCTTAGACAGGGAAGAGACCCAGTACTTC. It translates to CASSLDREETQYF. The variable domain in full, completed from reference TRBV13 and TRBJ2-5, reads AAGVIQSPRHLIKEKRETATLKCYPIPRHDTVYWYQQGPGQDPQFLISFYEKMQSDKGSIPDRFSAQQFSDYHSELNMSSLELGDSALYFCASSLDREETQYFGPGTRLLVL.

The genes are TRBV28 and TRBJ2-2; D possibly corresponds to TRBD1 (5 bases). V was pared by 1 base and J by 6 bases, with 6 bases between. CDR3 length equals 13 residues. Germline V gene sequence: CDR1 MDHEN, CDR2 SYDVKM. The CDR3 reads CASSLLGAGELFF. CDR3 in DNA: TGTGCCAGCAGTTTATTAGGGGCCGGGGAGCTGTTTTTT.

The V and J genes are TRBV10-3 and TRBJ2-7, with 7 bases lining up with TRBD1. The V gene end was trimmed by 3 bases and the J gene end by 5 bases; junction bases not matched to a gene: 16. CDR1 ENHRY and CDR2 SYGVKD come from the germline V gene. This CDR3 comprises 17 residues. DNA for the CDR3: TGTGCCATCAGTGAAGGTCAGGGGGAGTCCGTTCTGGACGAGCAGTACTTC. Encoded protein: CAISEGQGESVLDEQYF.

This clone was seen more than once but under ten times. V is TRBV7-8 and J is TRBJ2-7, with D possibly being TRBD1 (6 bases). Trimming took 0 bases from V and 1 from J, leaving 10 bases between them. The CDR3 contains 15 residues. Per the germline V gene, CDR1 is SGHVS and CDR2 is FQNEAQ. CDR3 DNA sequence: TGTGCCAGCAGCTTAGCCAGGGGAAATTCCTACGAGCAGTACTTC. It translates to CASSLARGNSYEQYF.

In its sample, this clone was seen once. V and J are TRBV5-4 and TRBJ2-5; TRBD2 agrees at 12 bases. Trimming took 4 bases from V and 3 from J; bases not matched to a gene: 7. The CDR3 consists of 16 residues. From germline, CDR1 is SGHNT and CDR2 YYREEE (reference sequence). As DNA, the CDR3 is TGTGCCAGCAGCAAAGGGACTAGCGGGTTTGAAGAGACCCAGTACTTC. Translating it yields CASSKGTSGFEETQYF. The full variable domain, rest sourced from reference TRBV5-4 and TRBJ2-5, is ETGVTQSPTHLIKTRGQQVTLRCSSQSGHNTVSWYQQALGQGPQFIFQYYREEENGRGNFPPRFSGLQFPNYSSELNVNALELDDSALYLCASSKGTSGFEETQYFGPGTRLLVL.

The chain has TRBV15 and TRBJ1-2; no clear D gene. The CDR3 has 16 amino acids. Germline V CDR1 and CDR2: LNHNV, YYDKDF (reference sequence). Trimming took off 0 bases at V and 0 bases at J, with 11 bases between the two ends. This CDR3 is CATSRDLSGANYGYTF. CDR3 nucleotide sequence: TGTGCCACCAGCAGAGATCTTTCCGGAGCTAACTATGGCTACACCTTC.

The V and J genes are TRBV30 and TRBJ2-3, with 8 bases that match TRBD1. Trimming at V came to 1 base and at J to 4 bases, leaving 7 bases not matched to a gene. Germline CDR1 is GTSNPN and CDR2 is SVGIG (reference sequence). The CDR3 consists of 15 residues. CDR3 region: CAWSGDRGLADTQYF. The CDR3 coding sequence is TGTGCCTGGAGTGGAGACAGGGGTTTGGCAGATACGCAGTATTTT.

The genes are TRBV15 and TRBJ1-4, with D perhaps TRBD1 (5 bases). Germline loops: CDR1 LNHNV, CDR2 YYDKDF (reference sequence). Trimming left V 5 bases short and J 5 bases short, with 15 bases between. CDR3 size: 15 residues. The CDR3 loop is CATSGRAGPNEKLFF. The CDR3, as DNA: TGTGCCACCAGCGGTAGAGCGGGGCCGAATGAAAAACTGTTTTTT.